The clone carrying this TCR beta chain has only a few counts. Its target is unknown. Other DNA sequences within the sample encode an identical CDR3. This entry belongs to a study of Ad26.COV2.S vaccination and SARS-CoV-2 variants. Broader study findings: Spike-specific TCR breadth ran higher among vaccine recipients than placebo recipients.

The treatment was: approximately 18 received Ad26.COV2.S at low or high dose, single or two shots; 5 received placebo; per-sample allocation not given. Each sample was drawn 63 days after the first injection (of vaccine or placebo). Per the germline V gene, CDR1 is MNHEY and CDR2 is SMNVEV (reference sequence). V dropped 6 bases and J dropped 6 bases, with 3 bases sitting between them. This CDR3 is 10 amino acids long. Data came from immunoSEQ multiplex PCR; TCRdb stores just in-frame clones and leaves some out. The sample lists 400,000 to 450,000 clones; roughly 91% were seen once. The TCR sequence derives from a person between 18 and 65 years old who received the Ad26.COV2.S COVID-19 vaccine or a placebo. The sequences come from peripheral blood, collected in a trial of Ad26.COV2.S vaccine versus placebo. The chain is built from TRBV27 and TRBJ2-1; D is undetermined. This CDR3 is CASRGNEQFF. Here the CDR3 DNA reads TGTGCCAGCAGGGGCAATGAGCAGTTCTTC.